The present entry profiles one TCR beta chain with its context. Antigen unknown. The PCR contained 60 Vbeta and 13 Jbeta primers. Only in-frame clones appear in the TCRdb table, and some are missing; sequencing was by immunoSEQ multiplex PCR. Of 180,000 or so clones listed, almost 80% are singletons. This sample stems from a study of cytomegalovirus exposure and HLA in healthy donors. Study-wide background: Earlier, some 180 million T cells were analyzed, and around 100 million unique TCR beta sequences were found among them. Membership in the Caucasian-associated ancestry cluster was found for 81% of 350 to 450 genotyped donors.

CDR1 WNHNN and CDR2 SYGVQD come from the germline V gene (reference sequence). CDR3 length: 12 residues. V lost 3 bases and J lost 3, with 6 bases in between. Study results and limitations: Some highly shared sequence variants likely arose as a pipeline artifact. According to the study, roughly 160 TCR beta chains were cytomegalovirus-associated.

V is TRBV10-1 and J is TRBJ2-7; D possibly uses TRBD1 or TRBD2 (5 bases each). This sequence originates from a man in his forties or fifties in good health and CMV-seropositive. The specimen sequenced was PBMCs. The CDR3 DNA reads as TGCGCCAGCAGTGATGGGGGCTACGAGCAGTACGTC. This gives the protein CASSDGGYEQYV.